The 18 T cell receptor beta chains below all came from one sample that was sequenced in a study of shared clonotypes between healthy human individuals. Naive CD8 cells comprised CD45RO-negative, CCR7-positively selected cells, excluding terminally differentiated effector memory CD45RA+ cells. The data were produced by immunoSEQ multiplex PCR, yet TCRdb's version contains in-frame clones alone and is incomplete. The sample yields approximately 590,000 clones, about 95% seen once. Sequenced sample: naive CD8+ T cells sorted from blood. The origin of the receptors is a woman aged 25-40 years in good health.

This rearrangement joins TRBV6-5 to TRBJ1-3; TRBD1 matches at 7 bases. This CDR3 has 14 residues. Trimming cost V 6 bases and J 3 bases; bases outside gene matches: 5. Looked up from germline, CDR1 is MNHEY and CDR2 is SVGAGI. CDR3 residues: CASSMTGIGNTIYF. CDR3 bases: TGTGCCAGCAGCATGACAGGGATTGGAAACACCATATATTTT.

V usage is TRBV15 and J usage is TRBJ2-7; D is ambiguous. Germline CDR1 and CDR2: LNHNV and YYDKDF (reference sequence). Trimming pared 5 bases from V and 3 bases from J, leaving 17 bases between. This CDR3 contains 15 residues. The CDR3 sequence is CATSPRPEVNYEQYF. As DNA, the CDR3 is TGTGCCACCAGCCCCCGTCCTGAAGTAAACTACGAGCAGTACTTC.

The table lists this clone with a count of one. The rearrangement links TRBV4-1 to TRBJ2-4, with D uncertain. Trimming stripped 1 base from V and 0 bases from J, with 7 bases between. The CDR3 length is 15 residues. From germline, CDR1 is MGHRA and CDR2 YSYEKL. CDR3 sequence: CASSQVGLAKNIQYF. DNA for the CDR3: TGCGCCAGCAGCCAAGTAGGGTTAGCCAAAAACATTCAGTACTTC.

The chain has TRBV27 and TRBJ2-2; maybe TRBD1 (6 bases). CDR1 MNHEY and CDR2 SMNVEV come from the germline V gene (reference sequence). This CDR3 region has 13 residues. The V end lost 0 bases, the J end lost 12 bases, and 11 bases lay between the germline ends. This CDR3 reads CASSLSTGPQLFF. The CDR3 DNA reads TGTGCCAGCAGTTTATCGACAGGACCCCAGCTGTTTTTT.

V usage is TRBV4-2 and J usage is TRBJ1-3; no clear D. V was trimmed by 4 bases and J by 4 bases, leaving 8 bases between them. Germline V lookup: CDR1 LGHNA, CDR2 YNFKEQ. The CDR3 is 13 residues long. For the CDR3, the DNA is TGTGCCAGCAGCCCACTCTTAGGAAACACCATATATTTT. Protein product: CASSPLLGNTIYF.

This rearrangement joins TRBV13 to TRBJ2-1; TRBD2 agrees at 10 bases. The CDR3 runs 15 residues. Per germline, CDR1 PRHDT and CDR2 FYEKMQ (reference sequence). V lost 3 bases to trimming and J lost 7 bases; unmatched junction nucleotides: 6. The CDR3 region has the DNA TGTGCCAGCAGCTTGGGACTAGCGAGTTGGAATGAGCAGTTCTTC. It is translated as CASSLGLASWNEQFF. The entire variable domain, with the rest obtained from reference TRBV13 and TRBJ2-1, is as follows: AAGVIQSPRHLIKEKRETATLKCYPIPRHDTVYWYQQGPGQDPQFLISFYEKMQSDKGSIPDRFSAQQFSDYHSELNMSSLELGDSALYFCASSLGLASWNEQFFGPGTRLTVL.

Concerning this clone itself: One end of the junction fails to match germline, which may point to a read error. V is TRBV2 and J is TRBJ1-2; a possible D gene is TRBD1 (6 bases). This CDR3 spans 9 amino acids. CDR1 is SNHLY and CDR2 is FYNNEI in the germline V gene. CDR3 nucleotide sequence: TGTGCCAGCGGCACACAGGGCCCCTTC. Its protein product is CASGTQGPF.

The gene calls are TRBV2 and TRBJ2-5; unclear D gene. Germline CDR1 is SNHLY and CDR2 is FYNNEI. The length of the CDR3 is 11 residues. Trimming took off 6 bases at V and 1 base at J, with 3 bases between the two ends. Here the CDR3 reads CASRSQETQYF. The CDR3 DNA is TGTGCCAGCAGATCCCAAGAGACCCAGTACTTC. The whole variable domain, remainder taken from reference TRBV2 and TRBJ2-5, is EPEVTQTPSHQVTQMGQEVILRCVPISNHLYFYWYRQILGQKVEFLVSFYNNEISEKSEIFDDQFSVERPDGSNFTLKIRSTKLEDSAMYFCASRSQETQYFGPGTRLLVL.

The J gene is TRBJ1-1, the V gene TRBV18, with D unclear. V gave up 5 bases and J gave up 4 bases, with 17 bases separating them. The CDR3 extends over 15 amino acids. Germline CDR1 is KGHSH and CDR2 is LQKENI. CDR3: CASSGIWGDGTEAFF. The CDR3 DNA reads TGTGCCAGCTCAGGCATCTGGGGTGACGGCACTGAAGCTTTCTTT.

This chain links TRBV2 with TRBJ2-1; 11 nucleotides match TRBD1. Losses at the gene ends were 4 bases for V and 5 bases for J; bases not matched to a gene: 4. This CDR3 region has 15 residues. Per germline, CDR1 SNHLY and CDR2 FYNNEI. Here the CDR3 reads CASSVGQGANNEQFF. DNA for the CDR3: TGTGCCAGCAGTGTCGGACAGGGGGCGAACAATGAGCAGTTCTTC.

This chain links TRBV27 with TRBJ2-7; TRBD2 agrees at 9 bases. The CDR3 runs to 15 residues. Looked up from germline, CDR1 is MNHEY and CDR2 is SMNVEV (reference sequence). J lost 4 bases, V lost 5 bases, and 9 bases had no gene match. CDR3 sequence reads: CASSPEGLAGYEQYF. The CDR3 DNA follows: TGTGCCAGCAGTCCTGAGGGGCTAGCGGGATACGAGCAGTACTTC.

The chain links TRBV28 to TRBJ2-1; D remains ambiguous. The CDR3 has 15 amino acids. Germline lookup yields CDR1 MDHEN and CDR2 SYDVKM. V lost 5 bases to trimming and J lost 0 bases, with 11 bases between them. The CDR3 protein is CASSPHGPSYNEQFF. The CDR3 bases are TGTGCCAGCAGTCCACATGGCCCCTCCTACAATGAGCAGTTCTTC.

The chain carries TRBV19 and TRBJ2-1, with 8 positions matching TRBD2. Germline lookup yields CDR1 LNHDA and CDR2 SQIVND (reference sequence). There are 13 residues in the CDR3. With 3 bases clipped from V and 6 bases from J, the junction kept 1 base outside the gene matches. The CDR3 is CASSIGTSNEQFF. CDR3 in DNA: TGTGCCAGTAGTATCGGGACTAGCAATGAGCAGTTCTTC. The full variable domain, with the rest looked up from reference TRBV19 and TRBJ2-1, is DGGITQSPKYLFRKEGQNVTLSCEQNLNHDAMYWYRQDPGQGLRLIYYSQIVNDFQKGDIAEGYSVSREKKESFPLTVTSAQKNPTAFYLCASSIGTSNEQFFGPGTRLTVL.

V usage is TRBV27 and J usage is TRBJ2-2; D might be TRBD1 or TRBD2, each matching 7 bases. Trimming cost V 6 bases and J 6 bases, with 17 bases left between them. The CDR3 runs 15 residues. The V gene's germline CDR1 is MNHEY and CDR2 SMNVEV (reference sequence). The CDR3 loop reads CASRGGTVVPGELFF. The CDR3 region has the DNA TGTGCCAGCAGGGGAGGGACAGTCGTGCCCGGGGAGCTGTTTTTT.

The chain is built from TRBV11-2 and TRBJ2-2, with D tentatively TRBD1 or TRBD2 (5 bases each). Germline V gives CDR1 SGHAT, CDR2 FQNNGV. This CDR3 region has 18 residues. Trimming shortened V by 5 bases and J by 9 bases, and 28 bases separated the two germline ends. The CDR3 DNA follows: TGTGCCAGCAGCCCTGAGGGTAGAACCAGGGTACGGTTCCGGGAGCTGTTTTTT. Its translation is CASSPEGRTRVRFRELFF. The variable domain in full, with the rest retrieved from reference TRBV11-2 and TRBJ2-2, is EAGVAQSPRYKIIEKRQSVAFWCNPISGHATLYWYQQILGQGPKLLIQFQNNGVVDDSQLPKDRFSAERLKGVDSTLKIQPAKLEDSAVYLCASSPEGRTRVRFRELFFGEGSRLTVL.

This chain joins TRBV7-3 and TRBJ2-5; possibly TRBD1 for D (6 bases). The DNA end lines up better with TRBJ2-7; the J call may be wrong. This CDR3 comprises 14 residues. Germline lookup yields CDR1 SGHTA and CDR2 FQGTGA. This CDR3 is CASSSQGYSYEQYF. The CDR3 coding sequence is TGTGCCAGCAGCTCACAGGGTTACTCCTACGAGCAGTACTTC.

A word on this clone: An end of the junction does not agree with germline; a read error may underlie this. The chain has TRBV6-1 and TRBJ1-4; D is undetermined. From germline, CDR1 is MNHNS and CDR2 SASEGT. The CDR3 is 8 amino acids. Here the CDR3 reads CASSEFVF. The CDR3 DNA follows: TGTGCCAGCAGTGAATTTGTTTTT.

The chain links TRBV4-2 to TRBJ2-5; weak D call: TRBD1 (5 bases). The CDR3 extends over 14 amino acids. Per germline, CDR1 LGHNA and CDR2 YNFKEQ. V was shortened by 0 bases and J by 6 bases, with 11 bases between the two germline ends. The CDR3 loop is CASSQDPGSQTQYF. The CDR3 DNA sequence: TGTGCCAGCAGCCAAGATCCAGGGTCGCAGACCCAGTACTTC.